Presented here are 20 T cell receptor beta chains from one specimen sequenced in a study of blood T cell repertoires in COVID-19. Only in-frame clones appear in the TCRdb table, and some are missing; sequencing was by immunoSEQ multiplex PCR. The data hold about 87,000 clones, with about 90% observed a single time. Specimen: peripheral blood. These receptors came from a human donor with acute or convalescent COVID-19. The donor label of this sample is uncertain.

The chain uses TRBV18 and TRBJ2-1; the match to TRBD2 covers 11 bases. The ends lost 1 base at V and 8 bases at J; junction bases unmatched: 1. Germline V gene sequence: CDR1 KGHSH, CDR2 LQKENI. The CDR3 is 14 amino acids. The CDR3 DNA reads TGTGCCAGCTCACCACTAGCGGGGGGGGATGAGCAGTTCTTC. It yields the protein CASSPLAGGDEQFF. Together with reference TRBV18 and TRBJ2-1, the CDR3 gives the full variable domain: NAGVMQNPRHLVRRRGQEARLRCSPMKGHSHVYWYRQLPEEGLKFMVYLQKENIIDESGMPKERFSAEFPKEGPSILRIQQVVRGDSAAYFCASSPLAGGDEQFFGPGTRLTVL.

The chain combines TRBV4-1 with TRBJ1-3; 9 bases are shared with TRBD1. Germline CDR1 reads MGHRA; CDR2 reads YSYEKL. The CDR3 contains 20 residues. V shed 2 bases, J shed 4 bases, and the junction held 18 bases outside the gene matches. The DNA for the CDR3 is TGCGCCAGCAGCCAATTTTATTCCGGGACAGGGCCTCCGAGAGGAAACACCATATATTTT. Protein sequence: CASSQFYSGTGPPRGNTIYF.

This clone has more than one count but fewer than ten. The chain combines TRBV28 with TRBJ1-5; D call uncertain. The CDR3 runs 13 residues. Germline V gene sequence: CDR1 MDHEN, CDR2 SYDVKM. Trimming shortened V by 5 bases and J by 6 bases, and 11 bases separated the two germline ends. The CDR3 sequence: CASSPYRGQPQHF. DNA for the CDR3: TGTGCCAGCAGTCCCTATCGGGGTCAGCCCCAGCATTTT. Looking up the rest from reference TRBV28 and TRBJ1-5 gives the full variable domain: DVKVTQSSRYLVKRTGEKVFLECVQDMDHENMFWYRQDPGLGLRLIYFSYDVKMKEKGDIPEGYSVSREKKERFSLILESASTNQTSMYLCASSPYRGQPQHFGDGTRLSIL.

The chain links TRBV28 to TRBJ2-2; no clear D gene. This CDR3 contains 16 residues. V was cut by 4 bases and J by 6 bases, with 18 bases left in between. CDR1 and CDR2 from the germline V gene are MDHEN and SYDVKM. The CDR3 nucleotides read TGTGCCAGCAGTTCACTCCGCCCGGGTGGATCCGGGGAGCTGTTTTTT. The encoded protein is CASSSLRPGGSGELFF.

This sequence joins TRBV11-3 and TRBJ2-1, with 9 bases that match TRBD1. Trimming at V came to 5 bases and at J to 2 bases, leaving 4 bases not matched to a gene. Per the germline V gene, CDR1 is SGHNT and CDR2 is YENEEA. The CDR3 runs to 15 residues. CDR3 loop: CASSLGQGTYNEQFF. The CDR3 nucleotides read TGTGCCAGCAGCCTTGGACAGGGGACCTACAATGAGCAGTTCTTC.

This clone came up once. The V gene is TRBV6-5, the J gene TRBJ2-1, with 10 nucleotides matching TRBD2. Germline V gene lookup returns CDR1 MNHEY and CDR2 SVGAGI. CDR3 size: 15 residues. With 7 bases clipped from V and 7 bases from J, the junction kept 10 bases outside the gene matches. The CDR3 region is CASTSSGGIINEQFF. The CDR3 nucleotides are TGTGCCAGCACCTCTAGCGGGGGTATTATTAATGAGCAGTTCTTC.

This chain connects TRBV19 to TRBJ2-5; tentative D call: TRBD2 (5 bases). In germline, CDR1 is LNHDA, CDR2 SQIVND (reference sequence). Trimming removed 4 bases from V and 0 bases from J, with 9 bases in between. The CDR3 consists of 14 residues. CDR3 protein: CASSNRGYQETQYF. CDR3 sequence (DNA): TGTGCCAGTAGTAACCGGGGTTACCAAGAGACCCAGTACTTC.

The chain links TRBV9 to TRBJ2-2, with TRBD2 matching over 10 bases. The V and J ends lost 0 bases and 1 base, in that order; junction bases with no gene match: 0. The CDR3 runs 16 residues. Germline loops: CDR1 SGDLS, CDR2 YYNGEE. Written as DNA, the CDR3 is TGTGCCAGCAGCGTAGGGACTAGCGGGAACACCGGGGAGCTGTTTTTT. Its translation is CASSVGTSGNTGELFF.

The sample holds one count of this clone. This chain joins TRBV28 and TRBJ2-5; D is possibly TRBD1 (5 bases). Per the germline V gene, CDR1 is MDHEN and CDR2 is SYDVKM. The CDR3 is 15 residues long. The V end was cut by 1 base, the J end by 1 base, with 10 bases between. CDR3 region: CASSLYQGFQETQYF. The CDR3, as DNA: TGTGCCAGCAGTTTATATCAGGGTTTCCAAGAGACCCAGTACTTC.

CDR3 protein: CASSPKLAGGPDTQYF. The CDR3 nucleotides are TGTGCCAGCAGCCCAAAACTAGCGGGGGGTCCAGATACGCAGTATTTT. The rearrangement joins TRBV7-3 to TRBJ2-3, with 12 bases identical to TRBD2. The V gene end was trimmed by 5 bases and the J gene end by 4 bases; junction bases not matched to a gene: 7. This CDR3 region has 16 residues. Per germline, CDR1 SGHTA and CDR2 FQGTGA.

The chain recombines TRBV7-9 with TRBJ1-1, with D possibly TRBD1 on 5 matching bases. Trimming took off 6 bases at V and 11 bases at J, with 25 bases between the two ends. Germline V gene sequence: CDR1 SEHNR, CDR2 FQNEAQ (reference sequence). The CDR3 covers 15 residues. CDR3 region: CASRDSLIPGQGAFF. Written as DNA, the CDR3 is TGTGCCAGCAGAGATTCTCTTATACCAGGCCAGGGCGCTTTCTTT.

V and J are TRBV7-2 and TRBJ1-1; TRBD1 is a possible D gene (6 bases). Trimming stripped 4 bases from V and 11 bases from J, with 23 bases between. CDR1 SGHTA and CDR2 FQGNSA come from the germline V gene. The CDR3 is made up of 15 amino acids. Here the CDR3 DNA reads TGTGCCAGCAGCTCCCTTCTGACAGGTGCGAGGGGCGCTTTCTTT. It codes for CASSSLLTGARGAFF.

This clone has a single count. The V gene is TRBV7-6, the J gene TRBJ2-5, with unresolved D. The germline V and J ends were trimmed by 0 bases and 5 bases, with 4 bases remaining between them. The germline V gene encodes CDR1 SGHVS and CDR2 FNYEAQ. The CDR3 has 12 residues. CDR3 amino acids: CASSLASETQYF. The CDR3 bases are TGTGCCAGCAGCTTAGCGTCGGAGACCCAGTACTTC.

Points on this clone: Other DNA sequences of this sample code for an identical CDR3. The rearrangement uses TRBV3-1 (or the pseudogene TRBV3-2) and TRBJ2-6; TRBD1 might be the D (6 bases). The V and J ends lost 6 bases and 0 bases respectively, with 9 bases between them. CDR1 and CDR2 (germline): LGHDT, YNNKEL (reference sequence). CDR3 length: 15 amino acids. The DNA for the CDR3 is TGTGCCAGCAGTCCAGGGGTCTCTGGGGCCAACGTCCTGACTTTC. It codes for CASSPGVSGANVLTF.

This clone appeared many times. The CDR3 spells CATSLGQETYNEQFF. The CDR3 DNA reads as TGTGCCACCAGCTTGGGACAGGAGACGTACAATGAGCAGTTCTTC. J is TRBJ2-1 and V is TRBV24-1; 8 nucleotides align to TRBD1. The CDR3 extends over 15 amino acids. With V trimmed by 7 bases and J by 4 bases, 8 bases remained unmatched. Germline CDR1 is KGHDR and CDR2 is SFDVKD.

This clone was seen a few times. CDR3 nucleotides: TGTGCCAGCTCAGGGGGCCTCTCTCGAGAAGCTTTCTTT. It specifies CASSGGLSREAFF. The rearrangement links TRBV27 to TRBJ1-1; 8 positions agree with TRBD1. J gave up 8 bases and V 8 bases, and 10 bases lay outside the gene matches. The CDR3 is 13 residues long. Germline CDR1 MNHEY, CDR2 SMNVEV (reference sequence).

This clone showed up just a few times. The chain links TRBV27 to TRBJ1-4, with D hard to call. This CDR3 is 17 amino acids long. Between the trimmed V and J ends, which lost 3 bases and 5 bases, there was a span of 19 bases. CDR1 is MNHEY, CDR2 SMNVEV, per germline (reference sequence). In DNA, the CDR3 is TGTGCCAGCAGTTTTTGGCGGGGTAGCGGTCGGAATGAAAAACTGTTTTTT. Translating it yields CASSFWRGSGRNEKLFF.

The rearrangement uses TRBV11-2 and TRBJ1-2; D remains unclear. In germline, CDR1 is SGHAT, CDR2 FQNNGV. The CDR3 runs to 16 residues. Trimming stripped 7 bases from V and 0 bases from J, with 18 bases between. As DNA, the CDR3 is TGTGCCAGCACGGGGAGGTGGGCGTCCTCTAACTATGGCTACACCTTC. Translating gives CASTGRWASSNYGYTF.

The chain recombines TRBV9 with TRBJ1-2; a weak D match, TRBD1 (6 bases). In germline, CDR1 is SGDLS, CDR2 YYNGEE. The CDR3 is 19 residues long. Trimming left V 0 bases short and J 5 bases short, with 26 bases between. The CDR3: CASSVANFGQGPTGYGYTF. The CDR3 nucleotides read TGTGCCAGCAGCGTAGCCAACTTCGGGCAGGGGCCCACAGGGTATGGCTACACCTTC. Variable domain in full (rest from reference TRBV9 and TRBJ1-2): DSGVTQTPKHLITATGQRVTLRCSPRSGDLSVYWYQQSLDQGLQFLIQYYNGEERAKGNILERFSAQQFPDLHSELNLSSLELGDSALYFCASSVANFGQGPTGYGYTFGSGTRLTVV.

The V and J genes are TRBV9 and TRBJ2-1; 8 nucleotides agree with TRBD2. The CDR3 consists of 16 residues. Trimming removed 1 base from V and 4 bases from J; junction bases left unmatched: 7. CDR1 is SGDLS, CDR2 YYNGEE, per germline. The DNA of the CDR3 is TGTGCCAGCAGCGTACGGAATAGCGGGGCTTACAATGAGCAGTTCTTC. Protein: CASSVRNSGAYNEQFF.